This TCR beta chain derives from a study of beta chain features in type 1 diabetes. TCRB transcripts that were expressed got sequenced, as all of the isolated RNA had been reverse transcribed. Sequencing used immunoSEQ multiplex PCR; TCRdb keeps in-frame clones, though not all of them. The sample has fewer than 400,000 clones, approximately 9.9% seen once. General study findings and limits: Within each of all four CD4+ subsets, Type 1 diabetes patients had TCRB CDR3s that were moderately but significantly shorter. A closer apparent resemblance between naive, central memory and Treg TCRB repertoires was seen in patients than in healthy donors.

Turning to this clone: Antigen unknown.

The sample was central memory CD4+ T cells from blood. This clonotype originated in a man aged 25 to 45 with type 1 diabetes.

CDR3: CASSPNKPGQYTDTQYF. The CDR3 nucleotides are TGTGCCAGCAGTCCCAATAAACCGGGACAGTACACAGATACGCAGTATTTT. This rearrangement joins TRBV27 to TRBJ2-3; 7 nucleotides match TRBD1. Trimming cost V 5 bases and J 2 bases; bases outside gene matches: 13. In germline, CDR1 is MNHEY, CDR2 SMNVEV (reference sequence). The CDR3 totals 17 residues.